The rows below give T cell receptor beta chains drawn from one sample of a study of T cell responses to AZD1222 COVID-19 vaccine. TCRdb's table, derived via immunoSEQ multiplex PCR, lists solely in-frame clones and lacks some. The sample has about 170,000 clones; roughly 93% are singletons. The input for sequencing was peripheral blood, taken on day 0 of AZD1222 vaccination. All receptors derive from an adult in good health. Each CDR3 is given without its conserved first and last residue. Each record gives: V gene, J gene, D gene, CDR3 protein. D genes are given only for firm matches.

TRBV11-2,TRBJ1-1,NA,ASSLEGFGNTEAF
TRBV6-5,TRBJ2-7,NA,ASSYRSVRAHEQY
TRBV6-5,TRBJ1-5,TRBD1,ASRPGQRISPQH
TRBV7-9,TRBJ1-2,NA,ARDSLLYGYT
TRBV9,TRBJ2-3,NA,ASSVEYGRADTQY
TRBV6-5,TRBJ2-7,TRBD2,ASSSPGTIYEQY
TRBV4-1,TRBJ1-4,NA,ASSQLGETGPNEKLF
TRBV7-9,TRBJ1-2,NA,ASSLADRSTNYGYT
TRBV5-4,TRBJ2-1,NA,ASSNYSRLSYNEQF
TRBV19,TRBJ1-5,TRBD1,ASSIEPPDRGQPQH
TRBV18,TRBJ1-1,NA,ASSPLEVRGANTEAF
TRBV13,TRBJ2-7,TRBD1,ASSPRDRGRYEQY
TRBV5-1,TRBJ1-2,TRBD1,ASSPGQESNYGYT
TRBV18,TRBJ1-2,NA,ASSPQGNGYYGYT
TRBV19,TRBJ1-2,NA,ASSRRDNYGYT
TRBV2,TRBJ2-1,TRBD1,ASSGQGPLINEQF
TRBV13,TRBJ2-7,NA,ASSRFWGERTREQY
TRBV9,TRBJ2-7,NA,ASSVGGPAGTVRKQY
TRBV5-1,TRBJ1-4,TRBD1,ASSLGWDSYEKLF
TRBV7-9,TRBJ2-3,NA,ASSLLGGPDTQY
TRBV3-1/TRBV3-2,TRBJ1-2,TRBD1,ASSQAPTGARYGYT
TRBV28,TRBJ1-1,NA,ASSYHGEAF
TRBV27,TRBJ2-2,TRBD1,ACPGQGGPNTGELF
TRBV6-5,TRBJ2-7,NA,ASSLGDEQGRNEQY
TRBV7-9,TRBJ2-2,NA,ASSSVARAWYTGELF
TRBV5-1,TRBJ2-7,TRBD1,ASSLVPSGGTGQYEQY